The subject of this entry is one T cell receptor beta chain. Seattle's cohort entered during active infection and was followed longitudinally. The data are from a study of blood T cell repertoires in COVID-19. Background on the study: Material from acute and convalescent COVID-19 was sourced from the United States, Italy and Spain. Sources were T cells, B-cell-depleted T cells, or PBMCs; the material itself was cDNA or gDNA.

Germline CDR1 is MNHEY and CDR2 is SMNVEV (reference sequence). The CDR3 extends over 14 amino acids. The ends were cut back, 3 bases at V and 1 base at J, with 9 bases in the middle. Original processing notes: It was from reference gene primer amplification that nucleated cell counts were estimated. Only in-frame clones appear in the TCRdb table, and some are missing; sequencing was by immunoSEQ multiplex PCR. Clone size and V and J calls were adopted from that table, with D and trimming inferred from the DNA. The profile shows under 300,000 clones, around 90% of them singletons. The chain combines TRBV27 with TRBJ1-1; D might be TRBD1 (5 bases). The sample taken for sequencing was peripheral blood. This TCR was recovered from a man younger than 45 with COVID-19, enrolled during active disease. CDR3 region: CASSFRTQNTEAFF. CDR3 bases: TGTGCCAGCAGTTTCAGGACACAGAACACTGAAGCTTTCTTT.